This T cell receptor beta chain was sequenced during a study of shared clonotypes between healthy human individuals. Sorted subsets were amplified in replicate PCRs using about 210 ng DNA, around 30,000 T cell genomes. The data were produced by immunoSEQ multiplex PCR, yet TCRdb's version contains in-frame clones alone and is incomplete. The sample consists of some 1.1 million clones, 60% to 85% of them appearing once. The V segment lost 3 bases and the J segment 8 bases; nucleotides outside the gene matches: 3. The CDR3 is 13 residues long. The germline V gene encodes CDR1 LNHDA and CDR2 SQIVND (reference sequence).

Sequencing input: memory CD4+ T cells from PBMCs. Subset in this sample: CD45RA-negative fraction. V and J are TRBV19 and TRBJ1-2; TRBD1 aligns across 10 bases. This TCR was sampled from a man younger than 30 in good health. Some clones in this sample may be carry-over from other donors' samples. CDR3 protein: CASSMWTGGGYTF. The CDR3, as DNA: TGTGCCAGTAGTATGTGGACAGGGGGAGGCTACACCTTC.